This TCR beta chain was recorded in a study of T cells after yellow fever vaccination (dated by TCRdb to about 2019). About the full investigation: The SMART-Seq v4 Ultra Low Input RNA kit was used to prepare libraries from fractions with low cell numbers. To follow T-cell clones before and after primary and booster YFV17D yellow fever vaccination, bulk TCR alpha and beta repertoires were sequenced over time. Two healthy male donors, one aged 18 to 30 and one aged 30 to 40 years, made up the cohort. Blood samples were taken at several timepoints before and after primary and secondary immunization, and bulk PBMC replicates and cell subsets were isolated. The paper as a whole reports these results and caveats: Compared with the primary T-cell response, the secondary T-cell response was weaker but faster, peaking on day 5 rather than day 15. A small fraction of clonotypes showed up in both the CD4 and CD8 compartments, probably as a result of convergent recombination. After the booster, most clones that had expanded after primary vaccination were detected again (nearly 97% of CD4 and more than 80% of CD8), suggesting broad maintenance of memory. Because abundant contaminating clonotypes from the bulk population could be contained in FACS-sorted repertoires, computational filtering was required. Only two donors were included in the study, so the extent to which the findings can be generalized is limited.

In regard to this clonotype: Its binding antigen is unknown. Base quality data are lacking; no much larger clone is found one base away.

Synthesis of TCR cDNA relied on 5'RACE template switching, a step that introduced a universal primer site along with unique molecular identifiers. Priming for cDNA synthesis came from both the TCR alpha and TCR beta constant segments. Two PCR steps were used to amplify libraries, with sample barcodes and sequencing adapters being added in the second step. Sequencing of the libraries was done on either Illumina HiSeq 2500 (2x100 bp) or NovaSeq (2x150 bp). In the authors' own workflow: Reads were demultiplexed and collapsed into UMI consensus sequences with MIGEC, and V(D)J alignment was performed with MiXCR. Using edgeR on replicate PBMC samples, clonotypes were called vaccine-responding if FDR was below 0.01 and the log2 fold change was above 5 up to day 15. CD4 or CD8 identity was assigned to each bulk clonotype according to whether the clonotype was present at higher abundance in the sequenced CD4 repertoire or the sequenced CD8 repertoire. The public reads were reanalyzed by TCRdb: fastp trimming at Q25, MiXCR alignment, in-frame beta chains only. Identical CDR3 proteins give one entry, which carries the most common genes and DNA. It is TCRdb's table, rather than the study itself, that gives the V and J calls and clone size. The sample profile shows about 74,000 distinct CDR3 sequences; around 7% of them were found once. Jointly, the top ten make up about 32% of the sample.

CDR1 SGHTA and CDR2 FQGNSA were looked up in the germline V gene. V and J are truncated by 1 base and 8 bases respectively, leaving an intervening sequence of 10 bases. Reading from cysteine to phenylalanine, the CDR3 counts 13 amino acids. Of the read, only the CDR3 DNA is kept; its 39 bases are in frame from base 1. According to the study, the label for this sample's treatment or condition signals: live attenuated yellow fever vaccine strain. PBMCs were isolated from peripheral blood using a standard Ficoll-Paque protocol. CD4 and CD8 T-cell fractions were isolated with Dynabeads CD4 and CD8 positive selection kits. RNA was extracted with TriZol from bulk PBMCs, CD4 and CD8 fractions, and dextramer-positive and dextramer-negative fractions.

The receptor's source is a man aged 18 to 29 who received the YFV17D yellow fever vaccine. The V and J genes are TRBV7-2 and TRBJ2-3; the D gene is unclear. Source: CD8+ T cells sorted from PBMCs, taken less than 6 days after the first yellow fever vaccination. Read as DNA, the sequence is TGTGCCAGCAGCTTAGTTGCGGATGCTACGCAGTATTTT. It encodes CASSLVADATQYF.